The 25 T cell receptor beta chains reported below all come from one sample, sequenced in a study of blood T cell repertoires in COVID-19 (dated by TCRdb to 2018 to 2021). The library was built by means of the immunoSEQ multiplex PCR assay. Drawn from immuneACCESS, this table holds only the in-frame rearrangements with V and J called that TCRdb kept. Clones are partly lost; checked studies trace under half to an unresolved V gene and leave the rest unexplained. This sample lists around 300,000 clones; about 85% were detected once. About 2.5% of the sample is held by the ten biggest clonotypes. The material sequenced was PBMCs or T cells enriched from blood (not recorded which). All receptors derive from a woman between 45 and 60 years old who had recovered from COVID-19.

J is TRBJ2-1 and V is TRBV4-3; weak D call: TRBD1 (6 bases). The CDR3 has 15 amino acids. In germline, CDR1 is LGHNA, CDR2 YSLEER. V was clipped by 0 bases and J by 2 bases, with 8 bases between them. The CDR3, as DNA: TGCGCCAGCAGCCAAGACAGGGGAACCTACAATGAGCAGTTCTTC. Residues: CASSQDRGTYNEQFF.

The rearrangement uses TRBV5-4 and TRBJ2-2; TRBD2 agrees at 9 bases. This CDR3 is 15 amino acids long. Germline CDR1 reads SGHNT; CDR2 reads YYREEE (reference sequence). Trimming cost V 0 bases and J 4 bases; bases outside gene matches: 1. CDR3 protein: CASSLGGRATGELFF. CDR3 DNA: TGTGCCAGCAGCTTGGGCGGGAGGGCCACCGGGGAGCTGTTTTTT. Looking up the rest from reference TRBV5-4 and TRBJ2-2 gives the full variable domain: ETGVTQSPTHLIKTRGQQVTLRCSSQSGHNTVSWYQQALGQGPQFIFQYYREEENGRGNFPPRFSGLQFPNYSSELNVNALELDDSALYLCASSLGGRATGELFFGEGSRLTVL.

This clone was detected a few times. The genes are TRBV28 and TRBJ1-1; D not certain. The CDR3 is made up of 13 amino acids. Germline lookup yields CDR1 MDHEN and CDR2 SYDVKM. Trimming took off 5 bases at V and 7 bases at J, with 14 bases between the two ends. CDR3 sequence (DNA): TGTGCCAGCAGTCCCCCTCACGGGGATGAAGCTTTCTTT. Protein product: CASSPPHGDEAFF.

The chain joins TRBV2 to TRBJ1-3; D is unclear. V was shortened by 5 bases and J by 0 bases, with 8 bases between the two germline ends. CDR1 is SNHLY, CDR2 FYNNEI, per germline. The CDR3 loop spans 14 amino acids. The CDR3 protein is CASSQDYSGNTIYF. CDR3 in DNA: TGTGCCAGCAGTCAGGACTACTCTGGAAACACCATATATTTT.

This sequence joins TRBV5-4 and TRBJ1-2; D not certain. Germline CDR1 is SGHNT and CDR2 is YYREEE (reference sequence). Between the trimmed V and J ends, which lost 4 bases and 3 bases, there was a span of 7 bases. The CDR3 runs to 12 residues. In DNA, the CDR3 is TGTGCCAGCAGCCAGGTCCACTATGGCTACACCTTC. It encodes CASSQVHYGYTF.

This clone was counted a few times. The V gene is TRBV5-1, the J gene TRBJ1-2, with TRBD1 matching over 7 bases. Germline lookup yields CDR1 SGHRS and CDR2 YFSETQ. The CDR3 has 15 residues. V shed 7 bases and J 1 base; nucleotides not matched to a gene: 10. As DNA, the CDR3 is TGCGCCAGCCGGCACAATACAGGGGATAACTATGGCTACACCTTC. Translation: CASRHNTGDNYGYTF. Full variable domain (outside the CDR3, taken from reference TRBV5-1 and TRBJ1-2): KAGVTQTPRYLIKTRGQQVTLSCSPISGHRSVSWYQQTPGQGLQFLFEYFSETQRNKGNFPGRFSGRQFSNSRSEMNVSTLELGDSALYLCASRHNTGDNYGYTFGSGTRLTVV.

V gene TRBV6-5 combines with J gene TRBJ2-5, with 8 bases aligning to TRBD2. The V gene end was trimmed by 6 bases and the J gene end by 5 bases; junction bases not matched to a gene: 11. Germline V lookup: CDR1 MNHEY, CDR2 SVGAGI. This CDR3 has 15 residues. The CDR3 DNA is TGTGCCAGCAGAAACAAACGGGGGGGCCGGGAGACCCAGTACTTC. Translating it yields CASRNKRGGRETQYF.

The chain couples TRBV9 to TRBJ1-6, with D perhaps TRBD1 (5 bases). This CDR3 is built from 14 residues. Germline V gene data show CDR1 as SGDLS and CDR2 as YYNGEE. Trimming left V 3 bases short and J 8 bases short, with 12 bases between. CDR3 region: CASSGTQQDSPLHF. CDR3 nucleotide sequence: TGTGCCAGCAGCGGTACACAACAGGATTCACCCCTCCACTTT.

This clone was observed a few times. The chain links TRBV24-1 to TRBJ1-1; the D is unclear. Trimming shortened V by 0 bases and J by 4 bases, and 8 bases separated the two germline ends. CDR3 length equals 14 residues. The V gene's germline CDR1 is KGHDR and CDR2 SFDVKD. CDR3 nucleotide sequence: TGTGCCACCAGTGATTTGCGGAGTTGCACTGAAGCTTTCTTT. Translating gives CATSDLRSCTEAFF.

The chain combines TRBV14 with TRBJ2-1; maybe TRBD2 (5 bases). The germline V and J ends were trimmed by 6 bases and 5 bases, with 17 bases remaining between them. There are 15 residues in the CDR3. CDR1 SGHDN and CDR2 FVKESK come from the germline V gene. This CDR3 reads CASSLRPDSHNEQFF. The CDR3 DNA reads TGTGCCAGCAGTCTCAGACCGGACTCACACAATGAGCAGTTCTTC.

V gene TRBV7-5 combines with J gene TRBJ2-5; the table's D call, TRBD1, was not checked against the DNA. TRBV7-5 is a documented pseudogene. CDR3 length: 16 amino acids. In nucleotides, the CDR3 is TGTGTCAGAAGCCGTGGGGCTGGGGGCCTGGGTGAGACCCAGTACTTC. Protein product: CVRSRGAGGLGETQYF.

As DNA, the CDR3 is TGTGCCAGCAGCTTGGGGCAGGGGGCAGTTACTGAAGCTTTCTTT. It is translated as CASSLGQGAVTEAFF. The J gene is TRBJ1-1, the V gene TRBV5-5, with 8 positions matching TRBD1. With V trimmed by 0 bases and J by 5 bases, 6 bases remained unmatched. CDR1 is SGHKS, CDR2 YYEKEE, per germline (reference sequence). The CDR3 contains 15 residues.

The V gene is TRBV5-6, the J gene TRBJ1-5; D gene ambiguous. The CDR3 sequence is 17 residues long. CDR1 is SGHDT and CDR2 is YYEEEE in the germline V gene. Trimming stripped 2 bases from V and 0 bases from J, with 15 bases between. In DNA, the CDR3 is TGTGCCAGCAGCTTTTCGGGCGGGGAAAATAGCAATCAGCCCCAGCATTTT. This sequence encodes CASSFSGGENSNQPQHF.

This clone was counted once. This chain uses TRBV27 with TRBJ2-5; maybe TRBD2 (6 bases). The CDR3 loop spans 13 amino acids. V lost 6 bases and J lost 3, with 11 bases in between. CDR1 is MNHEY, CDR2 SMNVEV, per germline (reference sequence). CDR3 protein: CASRYWGEETQYF. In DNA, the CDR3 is TGTGCCAGCAGGTACTGGGGGGAAGAGACCCAGTACTTC.

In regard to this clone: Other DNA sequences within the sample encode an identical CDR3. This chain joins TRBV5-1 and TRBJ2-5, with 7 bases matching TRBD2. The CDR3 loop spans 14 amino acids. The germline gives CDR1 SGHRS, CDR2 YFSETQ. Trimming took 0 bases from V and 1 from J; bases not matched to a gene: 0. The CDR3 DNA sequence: TGCGCCAGCAGCTTGGCGGGGGGCCAAGAGACCCAGTACTTC. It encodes CASSLAGGQETQYF.

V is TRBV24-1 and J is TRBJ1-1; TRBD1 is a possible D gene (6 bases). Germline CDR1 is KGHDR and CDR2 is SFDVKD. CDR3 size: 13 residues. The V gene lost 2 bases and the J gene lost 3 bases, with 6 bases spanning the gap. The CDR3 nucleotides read TGTGCCACCAGTGATTCAGGGGACACTGAAGCTTTCTTT. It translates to CATSDSGDTEAFF.

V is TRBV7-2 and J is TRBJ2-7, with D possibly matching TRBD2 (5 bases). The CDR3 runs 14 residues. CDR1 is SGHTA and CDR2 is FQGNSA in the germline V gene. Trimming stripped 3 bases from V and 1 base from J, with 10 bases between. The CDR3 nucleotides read TGTGCCAGCAGCTTGTCTTGGACTTCCTACGAGCAGTACTTC. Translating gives CASSLSWTSYEQYF.

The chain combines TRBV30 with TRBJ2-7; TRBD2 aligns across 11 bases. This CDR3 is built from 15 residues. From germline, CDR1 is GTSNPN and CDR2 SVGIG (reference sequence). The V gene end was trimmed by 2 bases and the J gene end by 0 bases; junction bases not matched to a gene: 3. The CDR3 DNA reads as TGTGCCTGGAGTATAACTAGCGGGAGCTCCTACGAGCAGTACTTC. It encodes CAWSITSGSSYEQYF.

Here the CDR3 reads CASSQDSRGATGGETQYF. The DNA of the CDR3 is TGCGCCAGCAGCCAAGACTCGCGGGGGGCCACCGGCGGGGAGACCCAGTACTTC. This sequence joins TRBV4-1 and TRBJ2-5, with 8 bases fitting TRBD2. J was trimmed by 5 bases and V by 0 bases; bases with no gene match: 14. The germline CDR1 and CDR2 sequences are MGHRA and YSYEKL. This CDR3 contains 18 residues.

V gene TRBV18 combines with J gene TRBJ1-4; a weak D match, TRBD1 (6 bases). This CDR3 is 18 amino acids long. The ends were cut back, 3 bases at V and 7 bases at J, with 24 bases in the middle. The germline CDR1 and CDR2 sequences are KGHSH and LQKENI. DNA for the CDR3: TGTGCCAGCTCACCGCTTCCGGGACAAAGGAGGTTGAGTGAAAAACTGTTTTTT. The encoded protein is CASSPLPGQRRLSEKLFF.

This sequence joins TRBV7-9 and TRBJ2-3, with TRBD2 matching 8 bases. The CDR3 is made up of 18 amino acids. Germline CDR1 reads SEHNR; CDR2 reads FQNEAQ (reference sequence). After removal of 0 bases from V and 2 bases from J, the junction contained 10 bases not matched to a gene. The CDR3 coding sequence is TGTGCCAGCAGCTTAGCGCTGGGGGCCGGGAGGGCCACAGATACGCAGTATTTT. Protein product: CASSLALGAGRATDTQYF.

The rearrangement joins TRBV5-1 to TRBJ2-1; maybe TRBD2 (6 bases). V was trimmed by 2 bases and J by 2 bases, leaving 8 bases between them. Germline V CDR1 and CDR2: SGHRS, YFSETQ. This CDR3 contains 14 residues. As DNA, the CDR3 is TGCGCCAGCAGCTTAAGCGGGCCCTACAATGAGCAGTTCTTC. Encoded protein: CASSLSGPYNEQFF. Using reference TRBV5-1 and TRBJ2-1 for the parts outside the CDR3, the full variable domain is KAGVTQTPRYLIKTRGQQVTLSCSPISGHRSVSWYQQTPGQGLQFLFEYFSETQRNKGNFPGRFSGRQFSNSRSEMNVSTLELGDSALYLCASSLSGPYNEQFFGPGTRLTVL.

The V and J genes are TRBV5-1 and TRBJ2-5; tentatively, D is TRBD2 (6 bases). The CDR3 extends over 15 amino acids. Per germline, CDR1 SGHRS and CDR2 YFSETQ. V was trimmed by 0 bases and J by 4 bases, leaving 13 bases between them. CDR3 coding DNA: TGCGCCAGCAGCTTGGAACGGGAGCTCGGAGAGACCCAGTACTTC. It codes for CASSLERELGETQYF.

The CDR3 protein is CASSELSGGASNEQFF. CDR3 DNA: TGTGCCAGCAGTGAACTGAGCGGGGGGGCCTCCAATGAGCAGTTCTTC. This chain links TRBV6-1 with TRBJ2-1, with 10 bases lining up with TRBD2. V trimming: 2 bases; J trimming: 6 bases; junction bases outside the gene matches: 7. Looked up from germline, CDR1 is MNHNS and CDR2 is SASEGT. This CDR3 region has 16 residues.

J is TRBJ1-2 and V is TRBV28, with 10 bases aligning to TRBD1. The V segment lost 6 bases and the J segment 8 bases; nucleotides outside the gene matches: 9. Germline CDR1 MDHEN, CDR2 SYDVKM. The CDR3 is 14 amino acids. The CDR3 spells CASRGSGTGAGYTF. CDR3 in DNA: TGTGCCAGCAGAGGATCCGGGACAGGGGCCGGCTACACCTTC.